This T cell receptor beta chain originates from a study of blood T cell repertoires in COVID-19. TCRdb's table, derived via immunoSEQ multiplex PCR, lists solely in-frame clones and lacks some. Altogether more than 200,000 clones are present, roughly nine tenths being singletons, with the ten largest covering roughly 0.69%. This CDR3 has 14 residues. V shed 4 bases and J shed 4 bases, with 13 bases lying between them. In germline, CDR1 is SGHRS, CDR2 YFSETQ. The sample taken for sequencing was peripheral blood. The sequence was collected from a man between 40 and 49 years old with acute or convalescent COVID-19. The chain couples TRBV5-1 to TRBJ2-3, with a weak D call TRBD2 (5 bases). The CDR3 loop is CASSEGLSPDTQYF. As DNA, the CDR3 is TGCGCCAGCAGCGAAGGACTTTCCCCAGATACGCAGTATTTT.